Presented here are 3 T cell receptor beta chains from one specimen sequenced in a study of T cell responses to AZD1222 COVID-19 vaccine. Generated by immunoSEQ multiplex PCR, the TCRdb table keeps only in-frame clones and is missing some. This sample has 60,000 to 75,000 clones, with roughly nine tenths found just once. The sequencing used peripheral blood, collected 28 days after the second AZD1222 dose. The origin of the receptors is an adult who received the AZD1222 COVID-19 vaccine.

This chain uses TRBV6-5 with TRBJ2-1, with D possibly being TRBD1 (6 bases). The V end was cut by 2 bases, the J end by 9 bases, with 14 bases between. Germline V gene lookup returns CDR1 MNHEY and CDR2 SVGAGI. CDR3 size: 14 residues. CDR3 nucleotides: TGTGCCAGCAGTTACCAACAGGGCTGGGGTGAGCAGTTCTTC. Translated: CASSYQQGWGEQFF.

This sequence joins TRBV30 and TRBJ1-1, with 7 bases fitting TRBD1. Germline assignment: CDR1 GTSNPN and CDR2 SVGIG (reference sequence). This CDR3 has 13 amino acids. V lost 2 bases, J lost 4 bases, and 4 bases stayed unmatched. CDR3 coding DNA: TGTGCCTGGAGTTTAGACAGGGCCACTGAAGCTTTCTTT. This gives the protein CAWSLDRATEAFF.

The rearrangement joins TRBV24-1 to TRBJ2-1, with 9 bases matching TRBD2. CDR3 length equals 17 residues. J lost 4 bases, V lost 0 bases, and 6 bases had no gene match. In germline, CDR1 is KGHDR, CDR2 SFDVKD. CDR3: CATSDLGSSGTYNEQFF. The DNA for the CDR3 is TGTGCCACCAGTGATTTGGGTTCTAGCGGGACGTACAATGAGCAGTTCTTC.